This T cell receptor (beta chain) was sequenced during a study of circulating and synovial CD4+ cells in juvenile arthritis. Overall study findings and caveats: Bulk blood CD4 samples held at least an order of magnitude more or fewer genomes than CPL. Vbeta family usage analysis did not detect the pathogenic-like versus bulk difference.

Comment on this clone: The antigen remains undetermined.

CDR1 and CDR2 (germline): PRHDT, FYEKMQ (reference sequence). The germline V and J ends were trimmed by 5 bases and 3 bases, with 4 bases remaining between them. This CDR3 has 11 amino acids. Sequencing used immunoSEQ multiplex PCR; TCRdb keeps in-frame clones, though not all of them. The sample shows approximately 31,000 clones, nearly 95% of them seen only once. The receptor was isolated from a human donor with juvenile idiopathic arthritis. Material: CD4+ T cells from blood. The rearrangement joins TRBV13 to TRBJ1-2, with D hard to call. CDR3 DNA sequence: TGTGCCAGCAGCCGAGACTATGGCTACACCTTC. Amino acid sequence: CASSRDYGYTF.